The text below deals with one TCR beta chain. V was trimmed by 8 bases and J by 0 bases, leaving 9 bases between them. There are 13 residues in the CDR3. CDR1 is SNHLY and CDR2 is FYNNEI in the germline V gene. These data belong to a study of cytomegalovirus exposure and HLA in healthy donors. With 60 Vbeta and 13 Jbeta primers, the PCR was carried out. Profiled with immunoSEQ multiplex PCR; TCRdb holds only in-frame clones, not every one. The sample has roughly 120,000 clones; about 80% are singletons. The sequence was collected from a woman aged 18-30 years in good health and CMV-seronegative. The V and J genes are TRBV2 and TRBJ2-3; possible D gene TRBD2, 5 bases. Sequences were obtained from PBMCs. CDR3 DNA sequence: TGTGCCAGCGCTGGGAGAAGCACAGATACGCAGTATTTT. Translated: CASAGRSTDTQYF.